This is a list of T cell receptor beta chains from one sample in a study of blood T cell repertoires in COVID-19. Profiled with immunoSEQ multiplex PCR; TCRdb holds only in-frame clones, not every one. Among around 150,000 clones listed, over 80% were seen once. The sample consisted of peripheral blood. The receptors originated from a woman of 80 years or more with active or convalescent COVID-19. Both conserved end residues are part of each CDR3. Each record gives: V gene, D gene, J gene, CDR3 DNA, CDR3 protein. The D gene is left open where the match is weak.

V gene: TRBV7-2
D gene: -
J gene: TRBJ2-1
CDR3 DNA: TGTGCCAGCAGCTTAGAACCCGGGACTGGCTACAATGAGCAGTTCTTC
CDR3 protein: CASSLEPGTGYNEQFF

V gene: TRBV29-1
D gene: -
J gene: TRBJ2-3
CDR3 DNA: TGCAGCGTCCGGGACTTCGCCATGGATACGCAGTATTTT
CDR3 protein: CSVRDFAMDTQYF

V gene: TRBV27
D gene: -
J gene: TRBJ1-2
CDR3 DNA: TGTGCCAGCAGTTTATCGAAAGGGGTGTTGGACTATGGCTACACCTTC
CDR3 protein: CASSLSKGVLDYGYTF

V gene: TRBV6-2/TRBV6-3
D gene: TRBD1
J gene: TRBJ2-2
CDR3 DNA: TGTGCCAGCAGTCCCGGGACAGGGGCACCCGGGGAGCTGTTTTTT
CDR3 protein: CASSPGTGAPGELFF

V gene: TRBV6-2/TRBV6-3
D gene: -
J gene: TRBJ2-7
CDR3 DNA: TGTGCCAGCAGTGCCCAGGGTTCCTACGAGCAGTACTTC
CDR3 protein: CASSAQGSYEQYF

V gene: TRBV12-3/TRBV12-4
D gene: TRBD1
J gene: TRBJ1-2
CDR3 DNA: TGTGCCAGCAGTTGGACAGGTACGGAAGGCTACACCTTC
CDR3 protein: CASSWTGTEGYTF

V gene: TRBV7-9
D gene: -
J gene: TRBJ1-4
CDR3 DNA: TGTGCCAGCAGCTCAAATACACAACTGGAGGCTAATGAAAAACTGTTTTTT
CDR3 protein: CASSSNTQLEANEKLFF

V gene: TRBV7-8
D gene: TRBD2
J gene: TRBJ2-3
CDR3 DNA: TGTGCCAGCAGCCCACGGACTAGCGGGGGGGGAGCAGATACGCAGTATTTT
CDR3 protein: CASSPRTSGGGADTQYF

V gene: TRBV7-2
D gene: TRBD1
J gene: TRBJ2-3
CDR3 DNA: TGTGCCAGCAGCCGGGACAGGGGGCCAGATACGCAGTATTTT
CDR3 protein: CASSRDRGPDTQYF

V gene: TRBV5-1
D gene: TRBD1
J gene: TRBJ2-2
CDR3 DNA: TGCGCCAGCAGCCCCGGGGACAGTTTTGGACGGGAGCTGTTTTTT
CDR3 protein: CASSPGDSFGRELFF

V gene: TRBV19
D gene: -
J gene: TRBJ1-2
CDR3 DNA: TGTGCCAGTAGTATCCCCGGAACAGTCTATGGCTACACCTTC
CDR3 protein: CASSIPGTVYGYTF

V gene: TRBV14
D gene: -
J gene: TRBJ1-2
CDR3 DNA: TGTGCCAGCAGCCAAGATCTGGGTCAGGGGACGTCCTATGGCTACACCTTC
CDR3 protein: CASSQDLGQGTSYGYTF

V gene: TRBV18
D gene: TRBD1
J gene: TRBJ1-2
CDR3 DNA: TGTGCCAGCTCACCGCCGGGGGACAGGAATGGCTACACCTTC
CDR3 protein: CASSPPGDRNGYTF

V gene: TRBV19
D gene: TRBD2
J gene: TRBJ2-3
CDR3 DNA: TGTGCCAGTAGGCTCTTCGGGACTAGCGGGGGGGCCTCAGATACGCAGTATTTT
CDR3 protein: CASRLFGTSGGASDTQYF

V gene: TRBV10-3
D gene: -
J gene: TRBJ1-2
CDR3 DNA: TGTGCCACCGACAGTTCTAACTATGGCTACACCTTC
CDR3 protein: CATDSSNYGYTF

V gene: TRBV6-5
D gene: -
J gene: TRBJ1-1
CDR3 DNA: TGTGCCAGCACTCCTACGTGGACAGCTTACACTGAAGCTTTCTTT
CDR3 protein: CASTPTWTAYTEAFF

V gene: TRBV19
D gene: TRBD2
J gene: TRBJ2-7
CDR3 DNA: TGTGCCACCGGGGGGAAAGGGAAGTCCTACGAGCAGTACTTC
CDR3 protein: CATGGKGKSYEQYF